This T cell receptor beta chain was obtained from a study of shared clonotypes between healthy human individuals. General study results and limits: It was the non-shared clonotypes that had lower generation probabilities than clonotypes shared by all four donors. Researchers found naive subsets generally carried larger estimated richness than memory subsets. Sorted-subset samples were not fully sequenced, rarefaction indicated.

In this sample, this clone turned up once. The antigen remains undetermined. A CD45RA-negative memory subset and a CD45RA+ naive subset were separated from the CD4+ cells. The CDR3 has 12 amino acids. The germline gives CDR1 SNHLY, CDR2 FYNNEI. The V end lost 6 bases, the J end lost 4 bases, and 8 bases lay between the germline ends. Assay: immunoSEQ multiplex PCR; the TCRdb copy retains only in-frame clones and omits some. The table has over a million clones, approximately 98.5% seen once; the top ten hold 0.36%. The sample was naive CD4+ T cells sorted from blood. Noted subset: CD45RA+ positively selected. The rearrangement links TRBV2 to TRBJ2-3; no clear D. The receptor's source is a man aged 25 to 40 in good health. Here the CDR3 DNA reads TGTGCCAGCAGAAATTTATCAGATACGCAGTATTTT. Its protein is CASRNLSDTQYF.